These 15 T cell receptor beta chains were sequenced from one sample in a study of T-cell memory formation after mild COVID-19. One entry per CDR3 protein, called by TCRdb with MiXCR from the 5' RACE reads. Of some 40,000 distinct CDR3 sequences listed, more than 7% were seen once; the top ten hold less than 1.5%. The sequencing sample was made of PBMCs or a T cell subset sorted from them (not recorded which). The receptors stem from a man aged 18 to 30 who had mild COVID-19 (a few samples of this study predate the infection). Cell type and time point are not known.

In this sample, this clonotype turned up a few times. V and J are TRBV2 and TRBJ2-1; tentatively, D is TRBD1 (6 bases). The germline V gene has CDR1 SNHLY and CDR2 FYNNEI. The CDR3 has 14 residues. The V end was cut by 6 bases, the J end by 6 bases, with 15 bases between. CDR3 DNA sequence: TGTGCCAGCAGGCGATACCCACAGGGCAATGAGCAGTTCTTC. It is translated as CASRRYPQGNEQFF. The full variable domain, rest sourced from reference TRBV2 and TRBJ2-1, is EPEVTQTPSHQVTQMGQEVILRCVPISNHLYFYWYRQILGQKVEFLVSFYNNEISEKSEIFDDQFSVERPDGSNFTLKIRSTKLEDSAMYFCASRRYPQGNEQFFGPGTRLTVL.

This clonotype was detected only a few times. This chain uses TRBV19 with TRBJ1-5; D call uncertain. Looked up from germline, CDR1 is LNHDA and CDR2 is SQIVND (reference sequence). Trimming stripped 3 bases from V and 1 base from J, with 10 bases between. The CDR3 loop spans 15 amino acids. The DNA of the CDR3 is TGTGCCAGTAGTATCGATGGGGTAAGCAATCAGCCCCAGCATTTT. Protein sequence: CASSIDGVSNQPQHF.

There are a few counts of this clonotype. The chain links TRBV11-2 to TRBJ2-1, with 7 positions matching TRBD2. The length of the CDR3 is 13 residues. Per the germline V gene, CDR1 is SGHAT and CDR2 is FQNNGV. Trimming took 3 bases from V and 7 from J; bases not matched to a gene: 3. The CDR3 DNA is TGTGCCAGCAGCTTTGGACTAGAGAATGAGCAGTTCTTC. It codes for CASSFGLENEQFF.

V gene TRBV18 combines with J gene TRBJ1-5; unclear D gene. Looked up from germline, CDR1 is KGHSH and CDR2 is LQKENI. The CDR3 is made up of 13 amino acids. Trimming stripped 3 bases from V and 1 base from J, with 4 bases between. The CDR3 here is CASSPSSNQPQHF. The CDR3 DNA reads TGTGCCAGCTCACCCTCCAGCAATCAGCCCCAGCATTTT.

This clonotype was counted ten times or more. The V gene is TRBV20-1, the J gene TRBJ2-3; D gene ambiguous. Trimming cost V 2 bases and J 1 base, with 13 bases left between them. Germline CDR1 DFQATT, CDR2 SNEGSKA (reference sequence). The CDR3 contains 15 residues. The CDR3 sequence: CSARQDGSGTDTQYF. DNA for the CDR3: TGCAGTGCTAGACAAGACGGGTCAGGCACAGATACGCAGTATTTT.

This clonotype has only a few counts. The V call is TRBV7-9, the J call TRBJ2-3, with 13 positions matching TRBD2. The CDR3 runs to 15 residues. Germline CDR1 SEHNR, CDR2 FQNEAQ (reference sequence). Unmatched junction bases numbered 1, after V lost 3 bases and J lost 4 bases. The CDR3 loop is CASSLGTSGADTQYF. The CDR3 bases are TGTGCCAGCAGCTTGGGGACTAGCGGGGCAGATACGCAGTATTTT.

The J gene is TRBJ1-5, the V gene TRBV20-1; D call uncertain. The V end was cut by 3 bases, the J end by 9 bases, with 21 bases between. Looked up from germline, CDR1 is DFQATT and CDR2 is SNEGSKA (reference sequence). CDR3 size: 15 residues. CDR3 protein: CSARMRPGRGGPQHF. CDR3 in DNA: TGCAGTGCTAGGATGAGGCCAGGTCGCGGCGGGCCCCAGCATTTT.

The rearrangement uses TRBV7-8 and TRBJ1-5, with D unclear. The V and J ends lost 4 bases and 4 bases respectively, with 11 bases between them. CDR1 is SGHVS and CDR2 is FQNEAQ in the germline V gene. The CDR3 is 14 amino acids. CDR3 coding DNA: TGTGCCAGCAGCTCCACAATGAGGAATCAGCCCCAGCATTTT. Its protein is CASSSTMRNQPQHF.

The CDR3 reads CASSLTRGGYTF. CDR3 nucleotides: TGTGCCAGCAGTTTAACACGTGGCGGCTACACCTTC. The V gene is TRBV28, the J gene TRBJ1-2, with D uncertain. V was cut by 2 bases and J by 8 bases, with 9 bases left in between. CDR3 length: 12 amino acids. Germline V gene sequence: CDR1 MDHEN, CDR2 SYDVKM.

This clonotype was detected ten times or more. The chain uses TRBV4-3 and TRBJ2-3; D uncertain. CDR3 length: 12 amino acids. The V and J ends lost 3 bases and 5 bases respectively, with 6 bases between them. Looked up from germline, CDR1 is LGHNA and CDR2 is YSLEER. The chain's CDR3 is CASSHSQDTQYF. DNA for the CDR3: TGCGCCAGCAGCCATAGTCAAGATACGCAGTATTTT.

The chain carries TRBV5-1 and TRBJ1-1; no firm D call. Germline V gene lookup returns CDR1 SGHRS and CDR2 YFSETQ. The CDR3 extends over 13 amino acids. V lost 7 bases, J lost 1 base, and 11 bases lay in between. CDR3 DNA sequence: TGCGCCAGCGGCGAAACACCGAACACTGAAGCTTTCTTT. Translation: CASGETPNTEAFF.

This clonotype was counted between two and nine times. The chain couples TRBV7-2 to TRBJ2-5, with 11 bases aligning to TRBD2. The V and J ends lost 5 bases and 4 bases, in that order; junction bases with no gene match: 3. Per the germline V gene, CDR1 is SGHTA and CDR2 is FQGNSA. This CDR3 has 14 residues. The CDR3, as DNA: TGTGCCAGCAGCCGTAGCGGGGGGGCAGAGACCCAGTACTTC. Protein: CASSRSGGAETQYF.

CDR3 sequence (DNA): TGTGCCAGCAGCTCCTCCATTGGTACGCAGTATTTT. This gives the protein CASSSSIGTQYF. The chain uses TRBV7-9 and TRBJ2-3; D remains ambiguous. V dropped 4 bases and J dropped 8 bases, with 10 bases sitting between them. CDR3 length: 12 residues. CDR1 SEHNR and CDR2 FQNEAQ come from the germline V gene (reference sequence).

This chain connects TRBV6-5 to TRBJ2-3, with 10 bases fitting TRBD1. Germline values: CDR1 MNHEY, CDR2 SVGAGI. The junction had 6 bases not matched to a gene; V was cut back by 8 bases and J by 4 bases. The CDR3 has 14 amino acids. The CDR3: CASYGTGVPDTQYF. The DNA of the CDR3 is TGTGCCAGCTATGGGACAGGGGTGCCAGATACGCAGTATTTT.

This clonotype was observed a few times. V usage is TRBV2 and J usage is TRBJ2-4; D is uncertain. This CDR3 comprises 14 residues. CDR1 and CDR2 from the germline V gene are SNHLY and FYNNEI. Trimming cost V 3 bases and J 0 bases, with 6 bases left between them. The CDR3 DNA is TGTGCCAGCAGTGACTGGGCAGCCAAAAACATTCAGTACTTC. It encodes CASSDWAAKNIQYF.